One sample yielded the 2 T cell receptor beta chains listed below, sequenced in a study of blood T cells in healthy people across ages. Using a J-beta primer mix together with a sample-barcoded 5' primer, a second PCR was run for about 7 to 12 cycles. TCRdb passed the 5' RACE reads through MiXCR, listing each CDR3 protein once. The sample holds approximately 690,000 distinct CDR3 sequences, 40% to 50% seen once. Sequenced material: blood. The receptors were sampled from a man at least 80 years old in good health.

This rearrangement joins TRBV11-2 to TRBJ2-5; 9 bases are shared with TRBD1. The V gene end was trimmed by 5 bases and the J gene end by 11 bases; junction bases not matched to a gene: 12. Germline V CDR1 and CDR2: SGHAT, FQNNGV. CDR3 length: 14 amino acids. CDR3 in amino acids: CASSLGQGHSEQYF. The CDR3 DNA sequence: TGTGCCAGCAGCCTCGGACAGGGGCACAGTGAGCAGTACTTC. The variable domain in full, completed from reference TRBV11-2 and TRBJ2-5, reads EAGVAQSPRYKIIEKRQSVAFWCNPISGHATLYWYQQILGQGPKLLIQFQNNGVVDDSQLPKDRFSAERLKGVDSTLKIQPAKLEDSAVYLCASSLGQGHSEQYFGPGTRLLVL.

This clonotype has a handful of counts. The chain carries TRBV20-1 and TRBJ1-2; D call uncertain. CDR3 size: 14 residues. Germline-derived CDR1 and CDR2 are DFQATT and SNEGSKA (reference sequence). In DNA, the CDR3 is TGCAGCGAAAGGGCAGAGACCCCTAACTATGGCTACACCTTC. Its protein product is CSERAETPNYGYTF.